Given below is one T cell receptor beta chain in context. These data are taken from a study of cytomegalovirus exposure and HLA in healthy donors. Study in general: Genetic ancestry analysis placed over 75% of the 400 or so donors that were genotyped in the Caucasian-associated cluster.

Germline loops: CDR1 MGHRA, CDR2 YSYEKL. The CDR3 has 17 residues. The J segment lost 5 bases and the V segment lost 2 bases, leaving 11 bases of the junction unmatched. A multiplex PCR was run with 60 Vbeta primers and 13 Jbeta primers. Assay: immunoSEQ multiplex PCR; the TCRdb copy retains only in-frame clones and omits some. The sample has under 95,000 clones, around 72% seen once. This TCR derives from a woman aged 40 to 50 in good health and CMV-seropositive. The gene calls are TRBV4-1 and TRBJ1-4; 7 bases are shared with TRBD1. Input material: PBMCs. CDR3 DNA: TGCGCCAGCAGCCAACCCCGTAGTTGGGACAGAAATGAAAAACTGTTTTTT. This sequence encodes CASSQPRSWDRNEKLFF.